This T cell receptor beta chain was documented in a study of regulatory T cells in long-lasting Graves disease (dated by TCRdb to about 2021). For context, the study as a whole: Antithyroid drugs had been taken for less than 3 months by newly diagnosed Graves' disease patients. This study used TCR sequencing and RNA sequencing of peripheral blood to compare persistent Graves' disease patients against newly diagnosed Graves' disease patients. The study took place in China and was registered as a clinical trial. A total of roughly 33 samples were covered by TCR sequencing, comprising approximately 13 persistent and around 20 newly diagnosed Graves' disease patients. On the study overall, not on this receptor specifically: Sequencing and analysis were limited to the TCR beta chain. Preferential use of TRBV28, TRBJ1-2 and TRBJ2-5 was observed in persistent disease, whereas TRBV20-1 and TRBJ2-1 were favored in newly diagnosed disease. Compared with newly diagnosed patients, persistent Graves' disease patients had lower TCR Shannon entropy and fewer highly expanded clones, which suggests clonal expansion. Persistent patients shared more public clonotypes among themselves (around 3,000) than newly diagnosed patients did (about 970). The small sample size was acknowledged by the authors as a limitation that may reduce accuracy. Because the primary lesion, thyroid tissue, could not be accessed, the study looked at peripheral blood alone.

Notes on this clonotype: Its antigen is not yet known. With a much larger clone just one base away, this may be a read error.

The library came from multiplex PCR. TCRdb lists the instrument as Illumina HiSeq 4000. TCR beta libraries were built with iRepertoire HTBI primers and Arm-PCR amplification of CDR3 regions. Before sequencing, the PCR products went through gel purification. The original pipeline was this. Gene usage analysis of CDR3 amino acid clonotypes relied on the 60 or so TRBV and over 13 TRBJ segments identified across samples. COPE and FqMerger were used to merge the filtered high-quality paired reads into contigs. Contigs were aligned with BLAST to IMGT TRBV, TRBD and TRBJ reference genes, and CDR3 was defined per IMGT. Highly expanded clones were defined as clonotypes with a frequency above 0.1%. Shannon entropy served as the measure of repertoire diversity, while the Gini coefficient captured V-J evenness. Clonotypes shared by more than one individual were considered public. TCRdb took the public reads, trimmed them with fastp at Q25, ran MiXCR for clone calling and kept in-frame beta chains. For every CDR3 protein sequence, its rows merge into one entry that carries the most common genes and DNA. These V and J calls rely on TCRdb rather than the paper's analysis. The sample table shows approximately 270,000 distinct CDR3 sequences, and 15% to 20% are seen once. Of the sample, 12% to 15% is held by the ten largest clones.

From the cysteine up to the phenylalanine, the CDR3 has a length of 17 residues. Only the CDR3 portion is preserved as DNA: 51 bases, with reading frame beginning at the first base. The germline V gene supplies CDR1 MGHRA and CDR2 YSYEKL. Trimming accounts for 5 bases at V and 5 bases at J, while the number of junction bases matched to no gene is 17. Sample time point, as interpreted from the label and publication: newly diagnosed GD, antithyroid drugs for less than 3 months. For both TCR sequencing and RNA sequencing, RNA was extracted from PBMCs using TRIzol. Graves' disease was diagnosed according to American Thyroid Association guidelines. Patients were recruited from an endocrinology department in Xi'an, China. Each patient gave about 8.1 milliliters of peripheral blood, collected in an EDTA anticoagulant tube. Ficoll Paque Plus density gradient separation was used to isolate PBMCs, and no further T cell sorting was done. An Agilent 2100 Bioanalyzer and agarose gel were used to check RNA quality, and a NanoDrop 2000 was used to measure RNA concentration.

In addition, the sample was reused for a study of T cells in Graves' hyperthyroidism and ophthalmopathy. According to the second study: Stable Graves' hyperthyroidism was defined as no progression to ophthalmopathy during 18 months of follow-up. Hyperthyroidism patients were aged 18 to 65 years and newly diagnosed, with disease duration of less than 2 months. Patients with uncontrolled infections, other autoimmune diseases, pregnancy or lactation were excluded. Diagnoses relied on clinical symptoms, serum thyroxine and TRAb, thyroid ultrasound and orbital computed tomography. For the first round of RT-PCR on the TCR CDR3, the HTBI primer set was used together with the Qiagen OneStep RT-PCR kit. Blood samples also contained most of the expanded thyroid clonotypes (frequency above 0.001), which suggests that blood repertoires may reflect thyroid immune responses. A 13 V-J signature model separated ophthalmopathy from stable hyperthyroidism, with nearly 90% sensitivity and 81% to 82% specificity in cross-validation and 80%/75% in testing. In validation, the model predicted progression to ophthalmopathy a median of 6.5 months before onset, with 70% to 71% sensitivity and 72.22% specificity. To identify distinguishing TCR V-J signatures, a discovery cohort of around 98 patients was used, comprising some 43 with Graves' ophthalmopathy and 57 with stable Graves' hyperthyroidism. Whether ophthalmopathy could be predicted prospectively was tested in an independent validation cohort made up of 18 to 20 hyperthyroidism patients plus 17 patients who later progressed to ophthalmopathy. The approximately 100 discovery patients were randomly divided into training and test sets at a 7:3 ratio. In several Graves' hyperthyroidism patients, the study also compared T-cell repertoires from thyroid tissue with T-cell repertoires from blood. After sampling, hyperthyroidism patients received methimazole starting at 30 mg daily, and ophthalmopathy patients received high-dose intravenous methylprednisolone. Libraries were constructed in a second round of multiplex PCR, after which size selection and purification were carried out. Libraries were sequenced paired-end with 100 bp reads on an Illumina HiSeq2000. SOAPnuke was used to process the raw data, removing reads that contained adapters or uncalled bases, had a mean Phred below 15, or lacked an exact match to the constant primer or identifier. High-quality paired reads were merged using COPE v1.2.5, and each unique nucleotide sequence was defined as a clonotype. MiTCR v1.1 was used to align the clonotypes against IMGT TRBV, TRBD and TRBJ reference segments. Analysis was restricted to V-J combinations with a frequency above 0.0001, which covered roughly 99% of repertoires. The TCS score was defined as F50 (clonal expansion) divided by E x V (chaos), with BLOSUM62-based TCRdist calculated between CDR3 peptides within each V-J. Welch's t-statistics and random forest reduced roughly 540 V-J features to roughly 13, which were used in a naive Bayes classifier (R e1071). No statistical method was used to fix the sample size in advance, and group allocation was not hidden from the investigators. TCR Vbeta CDR3 sequencing of fewer than 150 peripheral blood samples (under 45 ophthalmopathy, some 75 hyperthyroidism and roughly 17 progressor patients) is reported in the paper.

Sequencing was performed on peripheral blood mononuclear cells (PBMCs), taken at new diagnosis, from a patient treated with antithyroid drugs. The clonotype was recovered from a woman aged 25 to 39 with Graves disease. Donor details come from another sample of the same person, matched by shared clones. This sequence uses TRBV4-1 and TRBJ2-5; TRBD1 agrees with 7 junctional bases. CDR3 reads: CASSAAMLGTVHETQYF. The DNA reads TGCGCCAGCAGCGCCGCCATGTTAGGGACAGTCCATGAGACCCAGTACTTC.